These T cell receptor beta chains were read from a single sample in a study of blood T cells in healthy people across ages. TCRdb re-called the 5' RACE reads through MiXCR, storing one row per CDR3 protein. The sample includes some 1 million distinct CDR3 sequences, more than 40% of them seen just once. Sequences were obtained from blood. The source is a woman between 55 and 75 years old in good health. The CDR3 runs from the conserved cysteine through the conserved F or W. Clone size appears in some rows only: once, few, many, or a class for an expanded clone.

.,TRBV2,CASSGNEGASPLHF
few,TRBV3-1,CASSFGSEVPLHF
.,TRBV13,CASSFPSDGSYEQYF
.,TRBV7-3,CASSGGGSQQYF
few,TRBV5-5,CASSLVGGSSNIQYF
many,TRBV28,CASSPTALAGADTQYF
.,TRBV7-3,CASSDEWTSDRETQYF
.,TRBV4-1,CASSQGSATEQFF
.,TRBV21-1,CASSKDGQGEDATNEKLFF
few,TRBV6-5,CASSTGVNEQFF
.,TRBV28,CASSFPTGTAYEQYF
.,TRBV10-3,CAIRAGGEETQYF
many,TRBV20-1,CSATSGSSYEQYF
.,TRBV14,CASSQNRVSYGYTF
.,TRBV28,CASSVNVAYEQYF
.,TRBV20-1,CSAGTSGSPYNEQFF
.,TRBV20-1,CSAKGSRENEQFF
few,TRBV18,CASSPIPPDTNTDTQYF
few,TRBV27,CASSGQGLAKNIQYF